The 29 T cell receptor beta chains given below trace back to one sample, sequenced in a study of cytomegalovirus exposure and HLA in healthy donors. PCR used 60 Vbeta primers and 13 Jbeta primers. Sequencing used immunoSEQ multiplex PCR; TCRdb keeps in-frame clones, though not all of them. Here the sample spans 150,000 to 200,000 clones, about 81% being singletons. The sample was PBMCs. The receptors originated from a woman aged 18-35 years in good health and CMV-seropositive.

The V gene is TRBV19, the J gene TRBJ2-5, with D tentatively TRBD1 (5 bases). The CDR3 runs to 14 residues. CDR1 and CDR2 (germline): LNHDA, SQIVND (reference sequence). Trimming shortened V by 6 bases and J by 2 bases, and 13 bases separated the two germline ends. This CDR3 reads CASSQGAAQETQYF. The CDR3 DNA reads TGTGCCAGTAGCCAAGGGGCAGCTCAAGAGACCCAGTACTTC.

This chain connects TRBV5-1 to TRBJ1-1; 7 bases align to TRBD1. Germline CDR1 and CDR2: SGHRS and YFSETQ. The CDR3 sequence is 17 residues long. Trimming at V came to 4 bases and at J to 7 bases, leaving 19 bases not matched to a gene. The CDR3 sequence: CASSLDRELRGTREAFF. The CDR3 DNA follows: TGCGCCAGCAGCCTTGACAGGGAATTGAGGGGAACTCGTGAAGCTTTCTTT.

The chain couples TRBV9 to TRBJ2-2; 9 bases fit TRBD2. Per the germline V gene, CDR1 is SGDLS and CDR2 is YYNGEE. V shed 2 bases and J 5 bases; nucleotides not matched to a gene: 7. CDR3 length: 16 residues. CDR3 region: CASSVSGLAGTGELFF. DNA of the CDR3: TGTGCCAGCAGCGTTAGTGGCCTAGCGGGGACCGGGGAGCTGTTTTTT.

The chain is built from TRBV4-2 and TRBJ1-1; tentatively, D is TRBD1 (5 bases). Germline assignment: CDR1 LGHNA and CDR2 YNFKEQ. There are 15 residues in the CDR3. Trimming removed 6 bases at V and 5 bases at J, with 19 bases between. The CDR3 spells CASSPFGGGVTEAFF. CDR3 DNA: TGTGCCAGCAGTCCTTTCGGCGGGGGGGTTACTGAAGCTTTCTTT.

The rearrangement links TRBV7-3 to TRBJ1-1; the D gene is possibly TRBD1 (5 bases). Trimming shortened V by 4 bases and J by 4 bases, and 19 bases separated the two germline ends. There are 16 residues in the CDR3. CDR1 and CDR2 (germline): SGHTA, FQGTGA. The CDR3 DNA reads as TGTGCCAGCAGCTGGGGTCCCAGGGAAATAAGCACTGAAGCTTTCTTT. Its protein product is CASSWGPREISTEAFF.

The CDR3, as DNA: TGTGCCAGCAGCTTAACGACAGGGGGCAATGAGCAGTTCTTC. Its translation is CASSLTTGGNEQFF. The chain employs TRBV7-9 and TRBJ2-1, with TRBD1 matching over 9 bases. The length of the CDR3 is 14 residues. J lost 6 bases, V lost 2 bases, and 2 bases had no gene match. Germline V gives CDR1 SEHNR, CDR2 FQNEAQ (reference sequence).

This clone has just one count. The genes are TRBV19 and TRBJ1-2, with 7 nucleotides matching TRBD1. Trimming at V came to 6 bases and at J to 4 bases, leaving 5 bases not matched to a gene. CDR3 length equals 13 residues. The V gene's germline CDR1 is LNHDA and CDR2 SQIVND (reference sequence). The CDR3 bases are TGTGCCAGTAGCTTCCAGGGGGTCTATGGCTACACCTTC. This encodes CASSFQGVYGYTF. The whole variable domain, remainder taken from reference TRBV19 and TRBJ1-2, is DGGITQSPKYLFRKEGQNVTLSCEQNLNHDAMYWYRQDPGQGLRLIYYSQIVNDFQKGDIAEGYSVSREKKESFPLTVTSAQKNPTAFYLCASSFQGVYGYTFGSGTRLTVV.

V is TRBV9 and J is TRBJ2-5; 7 nucleotides line up with TRBD1. The J segment lost 1 base and the V segment lost 2 bases, leaving 5 bases of the junction unmatched. There are 15 residues in the CDR3. The germline gives CDR1 SGDLS, CDR2 YYNGEE. The CDR3: CASSVLEGAQETQYF. The CDR3 DNA reads as TGTGCCAGCAGCGTCCTCGAGGGGGCCCAAGAGACCCAGTACTTC.

With regard to this clone: The junction departs from the called germline gene at one end, perhaps through a read error. V gene TRBV20-1 combines with J gene TRBJ1-2, with a tentative D call TRBD1 (5 bases). CDR1 DFQATT and CDR2 SNEGSKA come from the germline V gene (reference sequence). The CDR3 runs 10 residues. This CDR3 reads CSLGDYGYTF. In DNA form, the CDR3 reads TGCAGTCTGGGGGACTACGGCTACACCTTC.

The rearrangement joins TRBV9 to TRBJ2-1; tentatively, D is TRBD2 (7 bases). The V gene's germline CDR1 is SGDLS and CDR2 YYNGEE. Between the trimmed V and J ends, which lost 0 bases and 1 base, there was a span of 11 bases. CDR3 size: 16 residues. The chain's CDR3 is CASSVGGGASYNEQFF. The CDR3 nucleotides read TGTGCCAGCAGCGTAGGCGGGGGCGCGTCCTACAATGAGCAGTTCTTC.

The chain couples TRBV6-5 to TRBJ1-6; TRBD1 aligns across 7 bases. J was trimmed by 9 bases and V by 2 bases; bases with no gene match: 10. The CDR3 is made up of 16 amino acids. Per the germline V gene, CDR1 is MNHEY and CDR2 is SVGAGI. Here the CDR3 reads CASSYRRTGLSSPLHF. CDR3 DNA sequence: TGTGCCAGCAGTTACCGTAGGACAGGTCTGAGTTCACCCCTCCACTTT.

V gene TRBV14 combines with J gene TRBJ1-2, with D possibly matching TRBD1 (6 bases). The V gene lost 3 bases and the J gene lost 4 bases, with 12 bases spanning the gap. CDR1 is SGHDN, CDR2 FVKESK, per germline. The CDR3 consists of 14 residues. The CDR3 loop is CASSHTQGTYGYTF. The CDR3 DNA follows: TGTGCCAGCAGCCATACCCAGGGGACCTATGGCTACACCTTC.

This clone was seen a handful of times. The V gene is TRBV6-5, the J gene TRBJ1-2; 7 nucleotides align to TRBD1. V was pared by 2 bases and J by 7 bases, with 1 base of the junction left unmatched. This CDR3 comprises 12 residues. Germline assignment: CDR1 MNHEY and CDR2 SVGAGI. The CDR3 reads CASSYGTAGYTF. The CDR3 DNA sequence: TGTGCCAGCAGTTACGGGACAGCTGGCTACACCTTC.

This chain joins TRBV11-2 and TRBJ2-3, with 9 bases fitting TRBD2. V shed 5 bases and J 4 bases; nucleotides not matched to a gene: 16. CDR3 length equals 18 residues. Germline V CDR1 and CDR2: SGHAT, FQNNGV. CDR3 protein: CASSPLAGGLAYADTQYF. CDR3 in DNA: TGTGCCAGCAGCCCACTGGCGGGGGGGCTAGCCTATGCAGATACGCAGTATTTT.

The chain employs TRBV7-2 and TRBJ2-2; 11 bases line up with TRBD2. After removal of 1 base from V and 4 bases from J, the junction contained 5 bases not matched to a gene. From germline, CDR1 is SGHTA and CDR2 FQGNSA. The CDR3 totals 17 residues. DNA of the CDR3: TGTGCCAGCAGCTTAGACTATAGCGGGGGGGCCACCGGGGAGCTGTTTTTT. Translating gives CASSLDYSGGATGELFF.

The genes are TRBV6-5 and TRBJ2-5, with D uncertain. The V gene lost 0 bases and the J gene lost 13 bases, with 18 bases spanning the gap. Germline V gives CDR1 MNHEY, CDR2 SVGAGI. CDR3 size: 14 residues. The CDR3 region has the DNA TGTGCCAGCAGTTACTCTGTGGCTCCCGATATTCCGTACTTC. Translation: CASSYSVAPDIPYF.

The gene calls are TRBV6-5 and TRBJ1-6, with 8 bases fitting TRBD1. This CDR3 has 14 residues. Germline CDR1 and CDR2: MNHEY and SVGAGI. V dropped 2 bases and J dropped 8; count of bases not matched to a gene: 2. Here the CDR3 DNA reads TGTGCCAGCAGTTACGGGACAGGTTATTCACCCCTCCACTTT. Amino acids: CASSYGTGYSPLHF.

The V and J genes are TRBV6-1 and TRBJ2-2; 9 bases are a match to TRBD1. Unmatched junction bases numbered 4, after V lost 7 bases and J lost 4 bases. Germline V gene data show CDR1 as MNHNS and CDR2 as SASEGT. The CDR3 covers 14 residues. The CDR3 sequence: CASKGTGPTGELFF. As DNA, the CDR3 is TGTGCCAGCAAAGGGACAGGGCCCACCGGGGAGCTGTTTTTT.

The rearrangement uses TRBV9 and TRBJ2-5; D gene ambiguous. The CDR3 runs 15 residues. Per the germline V gene, CDR1 is SGDLS and CDR2 is YYNGEE. V lost 3 bases to trimming and J lost 7 bases, with 19 bases between them. Written as DNA, the CDR3 is TGTGCCAGCAGCGCCGCAACGATCCAAGCTGGGACCCAGTACTTC. Protein product: CASSAATIQAGTQYF.

This clone was detected only a few times. The V and J genes are TRBV6-5 and TRBJ1-6; D is possibly TRBD1 (5 bases). This CDR3 comprises 15 residues. Germline CDR1 is MNHEY and CDR2 is SVGAGI. V dropped 0 bases and J dropped 7 bases, with 10 bases sitting between them. Here the CDR3 DNA reads TGTGCCAGCAGTTACTCCGGGGGAACAAATTCACCCCTCCACTTT. Encoded protein: CASSYSGGTNSPLHF.

Concerning this clone itself: One junction end does not reproduce the germline sequence, and a read error may be involved. The genes are TRBV6-6 and TRBJ2-4, with D perhaps TRBD2 (7 bases). Per germline, CDR1 MNHNY and CDR2 SVGAGI (reference sequence). The CDR3 has 14 residues. CDR3 DNA: TGTGCCAGCAGTTACGGGGGGGCCAAAAACAGTCAGTACTTC. Translation gives CASSYGGAKNSQYF.

This chain uses TRBV5-5 with TRBJ1-4; D gene ambiguous. V was trimmed by 5 bases and J by 4 bases, leaving 12 bases between them. CDR3 length: 14 residues. The V gene's germline CDR1 is SGHKS and CDR2 YYEKEE (reference sequence). The CDR3: CASRRELGNEKLFF. The CDR3 coding sequence is TGTGCCAGCAGGAGGGAGTTGGGTAATGAAAAACTGTTTTTT.

The J gene is TRBJ2-2, the V gene TRBV28; 13 nucleotides line up with TRBD2. Germline CDR1 reads MDHEN; CDR2 reads SYDVKM. The ends lost 5 bases at V and 2 bases at J; junction bases unmatched: 20. This CDR3 has 22 residues. CDR3 region: CASSPLPPLAGGPGENTGELFF. In DNA form, the CDR3 reads TGTGCCAGCAGTCCCCTCCCCCCACTAGCGGGGGGGCCTGGAGAAAACACCGGGGAGCTGTTTTTT.

The sample holds a few counts of this clone. The chain has TRBV6-5 and TRBJ1-1; 7 bases map to TRBD1. V lost 2 bases to trimming and J lost 0 bases; unmatched junction nucleotides: 6. Germline V CDR1 and CDR2: MNHEY, SVGAGI. This CDR3 spans 16 amino acids. Written as DNA, the CDR3 is TGTGCCAGCAGTTACACCCCAGGGGGGATGAACACTGAAGCTTTCTTT. Protein product: CASSYTPGGMNTEAFF.

The J gene is TRBJ1-2, the V gene TRBV29-1, with D possibly being TRBD1 (5 bases). V was shortened by 0 bases and J by 5 bases, with 7 bases between the two germline ends. CDR1 and CDR2 from the germline V gene are SQVTM and ANQGSEA. The CDR3 consists of 12 residues. The CDR3: CSVEDPGYGYTF. In DNA form, the CDR3 reads TGCAGCGTTGAAGATCCAGGGTATGGCTACACCTTC.

This chain links TRBV7-2 with TRBJ1-2; TRBD1 agrees at 11 bases. V shed 3 bases and J 5 bases; nucleotides not matched to a gene: 11. The CDR3 is 17 residues long. Germline CDR1 is SGHTA and CDR2 is FQGNSA. CDR3 sequence reads: CASSFTRTGGRVYGYTF. The CDR3 bases are TGTGCCAGCAGCTTTACGCGGACAGGGGGCAGGGTATATGGCTACACCTTC.

The V and J genes are TRBV9 and TRBJ2-2; possibly TRBD2 for D (5 bases). The length of the CDR3 is 12 residues. Trimming took 0 bases from V and 13 from J, leaving 10 bases between them. Germline V CDR1 and CDR2: SGDLS, YYNGEE. This CDR3 reads CASSVAPGSLFF. DNA of the CDR3: TGTGCCAGCAGCGTAGCTCCGGGGTCGCTGTTTTTT.

This clone was seen more than once but under ten times. The chain couples TRBV27 to TRBJ2-1; 11 nucleotides align to TRBD2. Looked up from germline, CDR1 is MNHEY and CDR2 is SMNVEV (reference sequence). The junction had 4 bases not matched to a gene; V was cut back by 3 bases and J by 9 bases. The CDR3 loop spans 14 amino acids. CDR3 residues: CASSFSLAGGEQFF. The CDR3 DNA is TGTGCCAGCAGTTTCAGCCTAGCGGGAGGTGAGCAGTTCTTC.

Only one count was recorded for this clone. CDR3 sequence: CASSPVPHEQYF. The CDR3 DNA sequence: TGTGCCAGCAGTCCAGTCCCCCACGAGCAGTACTTC. This chain links TRBV2 with TRBJ2-7, with D unresolved. The CDR3 has 12 residues. The germline V and J ends were trimmed by 5 bases and 5 bases, with 10 bases remaining between them. CDR1 is SNHLY and CDR2 is FYNNEI in the germline V gene.